Shown below are 18 T cell receptor delta chains from a single sample sequenced in a study of γδ T cells in repeated Plasmodium falciparum infection (dated by TCRdb to about 2021). For bulk TCR repertoire analysis, Vgamma9/Vdelta2+ and Vdelta2-negative gammadelta T cell populations were isolated by flow sorting from peripheral blood mononuclear cells. Libraries were made using multiplex PCR. These reads were obtained on an Illumina MiSeq. With CATT, TCRdb called clones again from the public reads; duplicate DNA rows were later joined. Within this sample are tens of thousands of delta-chain clones, with 1.7% of them counted one time only. The biggest ten clones account for over 12% of the sample. The sequenced sample consisted of gamma-delta T cells from blood. The receptors shown here come from a pool of human donors (malaria-infected and uninfected, not separated).

This clone was observed a handful of times. The protein that TCRdb holds for this DNA derives from a much larger clone and differs from the translated DNA at residue 16, which likely indicates a read error; the protein shown here is translated from the DNA. The genes are TRDV1 and TRDJ1, with 8 bases identical to TRDD3. TCRdb is silent on the J gene; assignment here came from matching the DNA to germline. Germline CDR1 TSWWSYY, CDR2 QGS. The CDR3 consists of 19 residues. CDR3 loop: CALGPRGGGDNGGTDRLIF. The CDR3 DNA sequence: TGTGCTCTTGGGCCACGTGGCGGGGGGGATAATGGTGGGACCGATAGACTCATCTTT.

The chain combines TRDV1 with TRDJ1; D is possibly TRDD3 (5 bases). The J gene, missing from TCRdb, was assigned here through DNA to germline matching. The CDR3 sequence is 19 residues long. CDR1 is TSWWSYY and CDR2 is QGS in the germline V gene. V dropped 2 bases and J dropped 3 bases, with 25 bases sitting between them. CDR3 residues: CALGEARRGWRAAPDKLIF. CDR3 bases: TGTGCTCTTGGGGAAGCTCGGCGGGGGTGGAGGGCGGCACCCGATAAACTCATCTTT.

This clone was picked up a small number of times. TCRdb attributes to this sequence the protein of a much larger clone, which differs from the DNA translation at residue 9; a read error is likely, and the protein displayed is translated from the DNA. The V and J genes are TRDV1 and TRDJ1; TRDD3 agrees at 8 bases. No J segment appears in TCRdb, so it was assigned here by matching the sequence to germline. CDR3 length equals 19 residues. The ends lost 2 bases at V and 8 bases at J; junction bases unmatched: 22. Germline V gene sequence: CDR1 TSWWSYY, CDR2 QGS. For the CDR3, the DNA is TGTGCTCTTGGGGAAGCGTCGAGTTCCAACTACTGGGGGGGCTACAAACTCATCTTT. This gives the protein CALGEASSSNYWGGYKLIF.

This clone was seen a few times. TCRdb shows a much larger clone's protein in place of this DNA's translation, and the two differ at residue 7, likely through a read error; the protein shown is translated from the DNA. The J gene is TRDJ1, the V gene TRDV1, with D unclear. Germline V gene data show CDR1 as TSWWSYY and CDR2 as QGS. The CDR3 loop spans 14 amino acids. V was cut by 9 bases and J by 2 bases, with 16 bases left in between. CDR3 nucleotides: TGTGCTCTGGTCCCTGTGAGGAGGACCGATAAACTCATCTTT. Amino acid sequence: CALVPVRRTDKLIF.

Remarks on this clone: TCRdb assigns this DNA the protein of a much larger clone, which departs from its translation at residue 5; this likely reflects a read error, and the protein shown comes from translating the DNA. This chain connects TRDV1 to TRDJ1; D ambiguous. V lost 4 bases and J lost 1, with 25 bases in between. Germline V gives CDR1 TSWWSYY, CDR2 QGS. The length of the CDR3 is 19 residues. CDR3 sequence: CALGGPGPPHPLCTDKLIF. The CDR3 DNA reads as TGTGCTCTTGGGGGTCCGGGACCCCCACACCCCCTTTGCACCGATAAACTCATCTTT.

This clone was picked up many times. The protein that TCRdb holds for this DNA derives from a much larger clone and differs from the translated DNA at residue 10, which likely indicates a read error; the protein shown here is translated from the DNA. The chain combines TRDV1 with TRDJ1, with TRDD3 matching over 7 bases. CDR1 TSWWSYY and CDR2 QGS come from the germline V gene. This CDR3 has 18 residues. J was trimmed by 9 bases and V by 0 bases; bases with no gene match: 19. This CDR3 is CALGELSGGMLPVLELIF. The CDR3 DNA is TGTGCTCTTGGGGAACTATCAGGGGGGATGCTCCCAGTGCTCGAACTCATCTTT.

Only a few counts were recorded for this clone. A far larger clone is one nucleotide away, so this likely arose from a read error. The sample has other DNA sequences that encode this CDR3 too. The chain employs TRDV2 and TRDJ1; 10 bases are shared with TRDD3. Here the J gene was assigned by germline matching of the DNA, as TCRdb has none. Trimming removed 0 bases from V and 4 bases from J; junction bases left unmatched: 31. The CDR3 length is 24 residues. The germline V gene encodes CDR1 GEAIGNYY and CDR2 EKD. CDR3 nucleotide sequence: TGTGCCTGTGACACCGGCACAGGTCCTACCTCTTCGTACTGGGGGATGGCCTTGGGCGATAAACTCATCTTT. Protein sequence: CACDTGTGPTSSYWGMALGDKLIF.

Worth noting for this clone: This DNA's translation and the protein TCRdb lists, from a much larger clone, do not match at residue 6, likely due to a read error; the protein shown is translated from the DNA. The chain's CDR3 is CACDTAVLGDKPLYYTDKLIF. CDR3 coding DNA: TGTGCCTGTGACACCGCTGTACTGGGGGATAAGCCCCTTTACTACACCGATAAACTCATCTTT. J is TRDJ1 and V is TRDV2, with 11 bases fitting TRDD3. The J gene, absent from TCRdb, was called here by matching the DNA to germline. V shed 0 bases and J 0 bases; nucleotides not matched to a gene: 17. Germline values: CDR1 GEAIGNYY, CDR2 EKD. The CDR3 extends over 21 amino acids.

This clone appeared many times. A far larger clone is one nucleotide away, so this likely arose from a read error. The identical CDR3 is also encoded by other nucleotide sequences in the sample. This chain joins TRDV1 and TRDJ1, with D tentatively TRDD3 (7 bases). This CDR3 has 25 amino acids. Germline CDR1 reads TSWWSYY; CDR2 reads QGS. The CDR3 here is CAIGDRGVWSFPLGQGVPRTDKLIF. The CDR3 nucleotides are TGTGCTATTGGGGACAGAGGAGTTTGGTCCTTCCCACTGGGGCAAGGGGTTCCGCGCACCGATAAACTCATCTTT.

Comments on this clone: The amino acid sequence in TCRdb belongs to a much larger clone and departs from this DNA's translation at residue 4, likely a sequencing read error; the sequence shown is translated from the DNA. This sequence joins TRDV2 and TRDJ2; 11 bases are shared with TRDD3. Since TCRdb gives no J gene, matching the DNA to germline was used here to assign it. Germline V gives CDR1 GEAIGNYY, CDR2 EKD. This CDR3 is built from 17 residues. The CDR3 nucleotides are TGTGCCTGTGGCACCGGGATGGGGGATACGCGAACAGCACAACTCTTCTTT. This encodes CACGTGMGDTRTAQLFF.

This clone has ten or more counts. TCRdb's protein, taken from a much larger clone, differs from this DNA's translation at residue 10, likely owing to a read error; the protein displayed comes from the DNA. The V and J genes are TRDV1 and TRDJ1; the D gene is possibly TRDD3 (5 bases). Since TCRdb gives no J gene, matching the DNA to germline was used here to assign it. Germline V CDR1 and CDR2: TSWWSYY, QGS. Trimming stripped 1 base from V and 0 bases from J, with 21 bases between. This CDR3 has 19 amino acids. CDR3 sequence: CALGEPATLRDPNTDKLIF. The CDR3 DNA sequence: TGTGCTCTTGGGGAACCCGCCACCCTGAGGGATCCGAACACCGATAAACTCATCTTT.

Comment on this clone: TCRdb's listed protein matches a much larger clone and diverges from this DNA's translation at residue 3, likely through a read error; the protein shown comes from the DNA. V is TRDV1 and J is TRDJ2, with D possibly TRDD3 on 6 matching bases. TCRdb carries no J gene annotation; the J gene was assigned here by matching the DNA with germline. Germline values: CDR1 TSWWSYY, CDR2 QGS. The CDR3 sequence is 20 residues long. The chain's CDR3 is CAPGELGLSLLRALTAQLFF. The CDR3 nucleotides are TGTGCTCCTGGGGAACTTGGCCTCAGCCTCCTCAGGGCTTTGACAGCACAACTCTTCTTT.

The table lists this clone with many counts. The protein in TCRdb stems from a much larger clone and differs at residue 5 from this DNA's translation, likely a read error; here the protein is translated from the DNA. V and J are TRDV1 and TRDJ1; 7 bases align to TRDD3. The ends lost 4 bases at V and 5 bases at J; junction bases unmatched: 22. The CDR3 consists of 19 residues. The germline gives CDR1 TSWWSYY, CDR2 QGS. In DNA, the CDR3 is TGTGCTCTTGGGGCCCATGTAGGGGGTGGGGGACCCGGCAGGGATAAACTCATCTTT. Its protein product is CALGAHVGGGGPGRDKLIF.

The table lists this clone with many counts. This DNA's translation differs at residue 9 from TCRdb's protein, which comes from a much larger clone; a read error is likely, and the protein shown is translated from the DNA. The chain links TRDV1 to TRDJ1; unclear D gene. The CDR3 is made up of 11 amino acids. Germline CDR1 TSWWSYY, CDR2 QGS. The CDR3 DNA reads as TGTGCTCTTGGGGAAAATCGTAAATTCATCTTT. Its protein product is CALGENRKFIF.

This clone turned up a few times. The TCRdb protein, from a much larger clone, departs from this DNA's translation at residue 4, likely by read error; the protein shown derives from the DNA. V usage is TRDV2 and J usage is TRDJ1, with 9 bases that match TRDD3. The CDR3 consists of 16 residues. CDR1 and CDR2 from the germline V gene are GEAIGNYY and EKD. CDR3 sequence reads: CACYTLTGGPDFMLIF. CDR3 DNA: TGTGCCTGTTACACTCTTACTGGGGGACCAGACTTCATGCTCATCTTT.

This clone was seen ten or more times. The chain joins TRDV1 to TRDJ1; TRDD3 matches 7 bases. The ends lost 4 bases at V and 0 bases at J; junction bases unmatched: 17. The CDR3 contains 19 residues. Germline CDR1 reads TSWWSYY; CDR2 reads QGS. Here the CDR3 DNA reads TGTGCTCTTGGGGGGTATCGTGTACTGGGGCCCACGTACACCGATAAACTCATCTTT. Translation gives CALGGYRVLGPTYTDKLIF.

On this clone itself: It differs at one base from a far larger clone, so likely a read error. The sample holds other DNA sequences that translate to the same CDR3. The V gene was identified as TRDV1, while no J gene was called; TRDD3, the D gene given by the table, was not confirmed from the DNA. The CDR3 is 21 residues long. The germline V gene has CDR1 TSWWSYY and CDR2 QGS. The CDR3 coding sequence is TGTGCTCTTGCCCAAGGGGACCTCCGTGACACTGGGGGGCCCCTGAACGATAAACTTATCTTT. The encoded protein is CALAQGDLRDTGGPLNDKLIF.

Details on this clone: This DNA translates differently at residue 12 from the TCRdb protein, which is that of a much larger clone; a read error is likely, and the protein shown is the DNA's own translation. The gene calls are TRDV1 and TRDJ1; D might be TRDD3 (8 bases). The J gene, absent from TCRdb, was called here by matching the DNA to germline. Trimming took 6 bases from V and 0 from J, leaving 32 bases between them. Germline CDR1 and CDR2: TSWWSYY and QGS. The CDR3 runs 21 residues. The CDR3 DNA follows: TGTGCTCTTGGCGATTCCTACTGGTACTGGGGGGTCCATTCGTACACCGATAAACTCATCTTT. Residues: CALGDSYWYWGVHSYTDKLIF.